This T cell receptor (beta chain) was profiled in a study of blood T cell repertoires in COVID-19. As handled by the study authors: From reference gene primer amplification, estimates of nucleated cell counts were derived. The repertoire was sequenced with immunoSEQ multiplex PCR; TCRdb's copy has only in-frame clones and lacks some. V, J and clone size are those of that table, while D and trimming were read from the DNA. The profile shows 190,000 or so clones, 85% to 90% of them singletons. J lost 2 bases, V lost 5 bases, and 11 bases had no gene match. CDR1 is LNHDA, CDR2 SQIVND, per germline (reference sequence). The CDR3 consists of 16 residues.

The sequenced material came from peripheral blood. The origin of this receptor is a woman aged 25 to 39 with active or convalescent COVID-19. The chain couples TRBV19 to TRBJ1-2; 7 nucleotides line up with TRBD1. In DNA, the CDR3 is TGTGCCAGTAGTCCCGGGACAGATATGTTGAACTATGGCTACACCTTC. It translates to CASSPGTDMLNYGYTF. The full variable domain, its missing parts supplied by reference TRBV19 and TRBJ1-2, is DGGITQSPKYLFRKEGQNVTLSCEQNLNHDAMYWYRQDPGQGLRLIYYSQIVNDFQKGDIAEGYSVSREKKESFPLTVTSAQKNPTAFYLCASSPGTDMLNYGYTFGSGTRLTVV.